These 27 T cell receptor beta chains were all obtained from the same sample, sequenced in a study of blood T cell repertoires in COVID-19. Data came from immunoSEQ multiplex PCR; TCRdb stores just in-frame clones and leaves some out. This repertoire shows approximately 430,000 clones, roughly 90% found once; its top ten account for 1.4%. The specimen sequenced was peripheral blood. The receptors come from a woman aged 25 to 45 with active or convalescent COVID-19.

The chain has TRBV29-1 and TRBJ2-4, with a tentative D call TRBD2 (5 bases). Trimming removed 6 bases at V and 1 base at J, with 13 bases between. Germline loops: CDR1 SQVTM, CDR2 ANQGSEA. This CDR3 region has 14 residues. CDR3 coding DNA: TGCAGCGTCGAGAGGGATAGCGCCAAAAACATTCAGTACTTC. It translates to CSVERDSAKNIQYF.

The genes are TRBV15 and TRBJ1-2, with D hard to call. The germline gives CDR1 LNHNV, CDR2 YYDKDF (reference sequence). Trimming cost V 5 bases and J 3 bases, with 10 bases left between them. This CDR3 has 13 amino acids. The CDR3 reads CATSPRPDYGYTF. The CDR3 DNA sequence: TGTGCCACCAGCCCCAGGCCCGACTATGGCTACACCTTC.

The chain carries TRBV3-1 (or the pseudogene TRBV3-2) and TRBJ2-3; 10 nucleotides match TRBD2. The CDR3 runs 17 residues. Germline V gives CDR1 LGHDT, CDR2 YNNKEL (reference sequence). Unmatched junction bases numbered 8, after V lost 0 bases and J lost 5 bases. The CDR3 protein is CASSQDASGGLRDTQYF. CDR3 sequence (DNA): TGTGCCAGCAGCCAAGATGCTAGCGGGGGCCTCCGAGATACGCAGTATTTT.

CDR3 residues: CASSQIPTGINYGYTF. The CDR3 DNA reads as TGTGCCAGCAGCCAAATTCCGACAGGGATTAACTATGGCTACACCTTC. The chain has TRBV3-1 (or the pseudogene TRBV3-2) and TRBJ1-2, with 7 bases fitting TRBD1. The CDR3 is 16 amino acids. Germline CDR1 reads LGHDT; CDR2 reads YNNKEL (reference sequence). With V trimmed by 2 bases and J by 1 base, 7 bases remained unmatched.

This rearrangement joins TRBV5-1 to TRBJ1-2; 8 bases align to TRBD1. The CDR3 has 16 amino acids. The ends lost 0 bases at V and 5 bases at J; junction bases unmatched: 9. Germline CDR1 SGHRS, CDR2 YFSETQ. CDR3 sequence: CASSLDPGTGTYGYTF. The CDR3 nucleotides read TGCGCCAGCAGCTTGGACCCCGGGACAGGAACATATGGCTACACCTTC.

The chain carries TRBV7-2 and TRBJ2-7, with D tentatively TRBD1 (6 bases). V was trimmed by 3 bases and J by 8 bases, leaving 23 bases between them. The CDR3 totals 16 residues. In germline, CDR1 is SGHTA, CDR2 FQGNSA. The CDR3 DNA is TGTGCCAGCAGCTTGTCGGGCCAATCAGGGGCCTGGAAGCAGTACTTC. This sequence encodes CASSLSGQSGAWKQYF.

The CDR3 nucleotides are TGTGCCAGCAGCCAAGGTGGCCTAGTAGTCTACGAGCAGTACTTC. It yields the protein CASSQGGLVVYEQYF. The chain couples TRBV3-1 (or the pseudogene TRBV3-2) to TRBJ2-7; no reliable D call. The CDR3 covers 15 residues. Germline CDR1 reads LGHDT; CDR2 reads YNNKEL (reference sequence). V was shortened by 1 base and J by 3 bases, with 13 bases between the two germline ends.

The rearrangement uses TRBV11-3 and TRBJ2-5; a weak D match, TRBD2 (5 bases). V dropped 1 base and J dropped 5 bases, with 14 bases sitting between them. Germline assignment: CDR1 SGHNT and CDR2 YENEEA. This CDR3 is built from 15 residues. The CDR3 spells CASSLALAPSETQYF. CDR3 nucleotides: TGTGCCAGCAGCTTAGCGCTAGCACCCTCGGAGACCCAGTACTTC.

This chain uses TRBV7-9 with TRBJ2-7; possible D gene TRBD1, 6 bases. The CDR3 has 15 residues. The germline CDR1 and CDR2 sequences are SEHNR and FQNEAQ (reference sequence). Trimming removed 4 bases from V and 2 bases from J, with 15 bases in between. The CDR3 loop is CASSSPGADTYEQYF. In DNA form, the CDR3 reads TGTGCCAGCAGCTCCCCAGGGGCTGATACCTACGAGCAGTACTTC.

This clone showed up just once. This chain's CDR3 is CASSEAGHEQFF. The CDR3 DNA reads as TGTGCCAGCAGTGAAGCGGGCCATGAGCAGTTCTTC. The V gene is TRBV6-1, the J gene TRBJ2-1, with no clear D. The CDR3 length is 12 residues. V shed 0 bases and J shed 8 bases, with 5 bases lying between them. Looked up from germline, CDR1 is MNHNS and CDR2 is SASEGT.

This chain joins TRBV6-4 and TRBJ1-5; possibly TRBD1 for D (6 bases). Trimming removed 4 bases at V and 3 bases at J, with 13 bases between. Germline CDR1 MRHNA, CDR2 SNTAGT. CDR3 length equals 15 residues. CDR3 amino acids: CASSGTALSNQPQHF. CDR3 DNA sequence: TGTGCCAGCAGTGGGACAGCCCTTTCCAATCAGCCCCAGCATTTT.

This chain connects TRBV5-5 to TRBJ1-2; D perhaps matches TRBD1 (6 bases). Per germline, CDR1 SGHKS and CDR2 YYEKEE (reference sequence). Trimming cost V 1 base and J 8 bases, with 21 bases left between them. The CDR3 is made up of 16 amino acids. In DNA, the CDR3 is TGTGCCAGCAGCTTGAGGGGGTCGGGACCCAGTGGCGGCTACACCTTC. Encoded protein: CASSLRGSGPSGGYTF.

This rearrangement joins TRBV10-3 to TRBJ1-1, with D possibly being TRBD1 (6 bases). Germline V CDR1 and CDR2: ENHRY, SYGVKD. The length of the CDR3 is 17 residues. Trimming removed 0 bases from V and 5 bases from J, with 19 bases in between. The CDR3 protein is CAISESPGGGLGTEAFF. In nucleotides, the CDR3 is TGTGCCATCAGTGAGTCGCCTGGGGGCGGTTTGGGTACTGAAGCTTTCTTT.

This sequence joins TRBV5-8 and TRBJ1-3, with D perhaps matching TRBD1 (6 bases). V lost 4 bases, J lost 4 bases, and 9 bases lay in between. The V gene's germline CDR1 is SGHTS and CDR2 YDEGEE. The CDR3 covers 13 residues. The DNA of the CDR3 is TGTGCCAGCAGCCCAGGGGTCGGAAACACCATATATTTT. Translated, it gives CASSPGVGNTIYF.

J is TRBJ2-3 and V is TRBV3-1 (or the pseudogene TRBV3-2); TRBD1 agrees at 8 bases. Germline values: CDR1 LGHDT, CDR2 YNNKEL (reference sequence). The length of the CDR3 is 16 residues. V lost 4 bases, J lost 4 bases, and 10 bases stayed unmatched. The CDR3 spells CASSLWGQDWADTQYF. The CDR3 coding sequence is TGTGCCAGCAGCCTTTGGGGACAGGACTGGGCAGATACGCAGTATTTT.

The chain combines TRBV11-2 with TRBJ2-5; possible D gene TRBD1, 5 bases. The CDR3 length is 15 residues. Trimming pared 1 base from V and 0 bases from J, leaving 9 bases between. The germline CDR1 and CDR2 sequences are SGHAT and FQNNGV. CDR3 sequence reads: CASSLVGQHQETQYF. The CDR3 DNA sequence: TGTGCCAGCAGCTTAGTCGGACAACACCAAGAGACCCAGTACTTC.

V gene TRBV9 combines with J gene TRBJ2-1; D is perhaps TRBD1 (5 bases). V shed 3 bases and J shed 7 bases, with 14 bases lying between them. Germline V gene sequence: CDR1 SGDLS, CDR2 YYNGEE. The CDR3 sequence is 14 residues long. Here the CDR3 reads CASSGYLGVNEQFF. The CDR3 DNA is TGTGCCAGCAGCGGCTATCTAGGGGTAAATGAGCAGTTCTTC.

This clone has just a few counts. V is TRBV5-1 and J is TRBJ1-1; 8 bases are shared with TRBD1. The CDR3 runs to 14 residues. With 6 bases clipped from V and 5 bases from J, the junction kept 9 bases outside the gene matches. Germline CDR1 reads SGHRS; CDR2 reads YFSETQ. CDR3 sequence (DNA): TGCGCCAGCACCCTAGGACAGGGTCCGACTGAAGCTTTCTTT. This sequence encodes CASTLGQGPTEAFF.

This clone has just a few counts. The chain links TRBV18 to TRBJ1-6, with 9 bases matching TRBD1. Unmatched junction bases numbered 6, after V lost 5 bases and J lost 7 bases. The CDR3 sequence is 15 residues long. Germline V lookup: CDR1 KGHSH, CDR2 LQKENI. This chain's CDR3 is CASSTTGGRNSPLHF. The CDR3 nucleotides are TGTGCCAGCTCAACGACAGGGGGAAGAAATTCACCCCTCCACTTT.

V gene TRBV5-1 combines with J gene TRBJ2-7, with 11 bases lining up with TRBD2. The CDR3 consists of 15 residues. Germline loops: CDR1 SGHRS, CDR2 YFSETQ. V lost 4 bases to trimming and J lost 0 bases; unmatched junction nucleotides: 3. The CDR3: CASSRLAGNSYEQYF. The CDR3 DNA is TGCGCCAGCAGCAGACTAGCGGGGAACTCCTACGAGCAGTACTTC. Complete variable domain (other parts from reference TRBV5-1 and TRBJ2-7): KAGVTQTPRYLIKTRGQQVTLSCSPISGHRSVSWYQQTPGQGLQFLFEYFSETQRNKGNFPGRFSGRQFSNSRSEMNVSTLELGDSALYLCASSRLAGNSYEQYFGPGTRLTVT.

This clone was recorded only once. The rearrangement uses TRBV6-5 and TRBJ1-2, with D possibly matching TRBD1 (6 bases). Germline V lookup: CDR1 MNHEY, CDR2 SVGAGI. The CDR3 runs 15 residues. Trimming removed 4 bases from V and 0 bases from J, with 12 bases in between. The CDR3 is CASSSDRTANYGYTF. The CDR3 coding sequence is TGTGCCAGCAGTTCCGACAGGACAGCTAACTATGGCTACACCTTC.

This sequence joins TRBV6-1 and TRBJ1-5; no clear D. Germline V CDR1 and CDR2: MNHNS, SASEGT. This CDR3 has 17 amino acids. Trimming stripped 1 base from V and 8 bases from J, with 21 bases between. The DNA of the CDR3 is TGTGCCAGCAGTGAAGGGTGGAGGGTCTCGGGCATGGAGCCCCAGCATTTT. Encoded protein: CASSEGWRVSGMEPQHF.

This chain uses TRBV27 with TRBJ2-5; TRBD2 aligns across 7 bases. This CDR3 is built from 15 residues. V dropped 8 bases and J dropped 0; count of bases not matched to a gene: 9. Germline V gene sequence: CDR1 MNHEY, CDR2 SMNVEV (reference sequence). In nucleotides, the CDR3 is TGTGCCAGCCAATCCACTAGCGCCCACCAAGAGACCCAGTACTTC. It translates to CASQSTSAHQETQYF.

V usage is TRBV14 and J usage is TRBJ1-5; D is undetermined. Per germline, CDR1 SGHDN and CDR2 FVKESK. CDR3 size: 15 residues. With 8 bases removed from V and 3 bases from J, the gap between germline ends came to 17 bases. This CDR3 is CASYAGSGVNQPQHF. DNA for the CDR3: TGTGCCAGCTATGCCGGAAGTGGAGTCAATCAGCCCCAGCATTTT.

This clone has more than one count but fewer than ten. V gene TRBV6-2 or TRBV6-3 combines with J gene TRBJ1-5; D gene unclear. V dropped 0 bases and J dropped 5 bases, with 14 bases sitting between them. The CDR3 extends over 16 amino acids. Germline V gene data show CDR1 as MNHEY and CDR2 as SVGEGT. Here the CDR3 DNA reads TGTGCCAGCAGTTACTCTTTCCGGGGAAATGATCAGCCCCAGCATTTT. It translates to CASSYSFRGNDQPQHF.

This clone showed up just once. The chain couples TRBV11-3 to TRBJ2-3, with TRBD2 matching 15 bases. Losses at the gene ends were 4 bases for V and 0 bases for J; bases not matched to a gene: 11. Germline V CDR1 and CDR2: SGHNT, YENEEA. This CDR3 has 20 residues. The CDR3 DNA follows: TGTGCCAGCAGCTCCTGGACTAGCGGGGGGGAATTGGGTAGCACAGATACGCAGTATTTT. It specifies CASSSWTSGGELGSTDTQYF.

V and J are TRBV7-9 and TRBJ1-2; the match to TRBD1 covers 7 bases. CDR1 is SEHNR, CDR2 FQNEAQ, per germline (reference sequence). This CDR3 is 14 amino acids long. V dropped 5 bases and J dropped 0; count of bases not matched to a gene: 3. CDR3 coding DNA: TGTGCCAGCAGCCGAGGACAGGCTAACTATGGCTACACCTTC. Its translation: CASSRGQANYGYTF. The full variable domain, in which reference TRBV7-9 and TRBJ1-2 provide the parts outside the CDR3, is DTGVSQNPRHKITKRGQNVTFRCDPISEHNRLYWYRQTLGQGPEFLTYFQNEAQLEKSRLLSDRFSAERPKGSFSTLEIQRTEQGDSAMYLCASSRGQANYGYTFGSGTRLTVV.